This entry concerns a single T cell receptor (beta chain). The identical CDR3 is also encoded by other nucleotide sequences in the sample. This entry belongs to a study of high-grade serous ovarian cancer treatment subgroups. The CDR3 is 14 amino acids. V was cut by 2 bases and J by 1 base, with 9 bases left in between. Germline CDR1 is SGHRS and CDR2 is YFSETQ. Repertoires were generated with immunoSEQ multiplex PCR, while TCRdb's copy carries only in-frame clones and drops some. The data hold 12,000 to 15,000 clones, with around 85% observed a single time. Tumor samples were taken before definitive surgery or chemotherapy.

Sequenced: tumor tissue. The TCR sequence derives from a human donor with high-grade serous ovarian cancer. J is TRBJ1-1 and V is TRBV5-1; D uncertain. The CDR3 sequence is CASSFSGQNTEAFF. As DNA, the CDR3 is TGCGCCAGCAGCTTTTCCGGGCAGAACACTGAAGCTTTCTTT.